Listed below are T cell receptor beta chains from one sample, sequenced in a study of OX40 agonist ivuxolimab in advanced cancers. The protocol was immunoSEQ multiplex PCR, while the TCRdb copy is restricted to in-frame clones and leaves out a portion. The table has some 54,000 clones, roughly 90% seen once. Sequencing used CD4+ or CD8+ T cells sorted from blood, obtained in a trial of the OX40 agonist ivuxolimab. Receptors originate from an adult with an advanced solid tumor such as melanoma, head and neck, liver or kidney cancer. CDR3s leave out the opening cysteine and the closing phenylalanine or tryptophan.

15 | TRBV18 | ASSLDRLRSYNSPLH
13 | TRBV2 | ASSEVGVGANVLT
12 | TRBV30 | AWSVDSNLAYST
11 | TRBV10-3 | ATVDRITDTQY
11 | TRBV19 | ASSRTESYEQY
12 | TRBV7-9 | ASSLAGGLETQY
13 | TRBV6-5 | ASSRNAGSTGELF
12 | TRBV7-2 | ASSIPGPNTEAF
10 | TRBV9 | ASRGNTGELF
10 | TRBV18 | ASSASTDTQY
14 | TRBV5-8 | ASSLGGRLHGNTIY
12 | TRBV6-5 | ATLDRANTGELF
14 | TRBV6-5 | ASSYSSGGSGNTIY
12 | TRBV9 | ASSPRTFSYEQY
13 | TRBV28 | ASSSDGTVVGEQY
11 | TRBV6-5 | ASSPDRVRAAF
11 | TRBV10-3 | AIRQATNEKLF
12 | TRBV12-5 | ASAASGGGETQY
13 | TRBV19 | ASTLGQNENYGYT
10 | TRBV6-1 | ASRSGFAEAF
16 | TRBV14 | ASSQFNRPMVDNYGYT
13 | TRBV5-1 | ASSLALDYGREAF
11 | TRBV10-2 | ASRASYNSPLH
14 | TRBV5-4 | ASSRGGRTGANVLT
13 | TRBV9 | ASSVGTSGWETQY
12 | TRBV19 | ASSTTGGAYGYT
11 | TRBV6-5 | ASSRQGRDGYT
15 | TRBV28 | ASSSGTALQAKNIQY
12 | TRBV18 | ASSPNPGNTEAF
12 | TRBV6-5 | ASTEGGNDSPLH
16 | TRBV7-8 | ASSPRQGAPWSTDTQY
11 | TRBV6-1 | ASLGGGNQPQH
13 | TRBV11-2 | ASSPGTGGNQPQH
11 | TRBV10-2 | ASSTQLNSPLH
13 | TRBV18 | ASSPRGRPNTEAF
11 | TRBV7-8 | ASSSKDQNTIY
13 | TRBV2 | ASSEGVSHLWEQY
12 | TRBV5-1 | ASSLVGQGAEAF
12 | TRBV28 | ASSLQTSNTEAF
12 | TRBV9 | ASSPGGGGEKLF
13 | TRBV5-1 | ASSSSVGSTDTQY
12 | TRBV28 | ARRGGGARYEQY
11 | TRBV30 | AGGTLTNEKLF
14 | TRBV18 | ASSPPSTGMDYGYT
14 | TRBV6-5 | ASSSTSGTGTGEQY
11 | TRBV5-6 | ASSLDRAYGYT
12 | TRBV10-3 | AISEPGTGKEAF
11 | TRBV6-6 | ASSDPGALEAF
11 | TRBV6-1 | ASSWESDQPQH
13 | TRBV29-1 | SVGLDRGGNQPQH
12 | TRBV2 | ASDRGGLFTEAF
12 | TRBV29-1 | SASLLAAYNEQF
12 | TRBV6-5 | ASSWHPTDQPQH
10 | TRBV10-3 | AISEYSYGYT